What follows are 18 T cell receptor beta chains derived from one specimen sequenced in a study of CD8+CD57+ T cells in acquired aplastic anemia. For CDR3 and TCR beta VDJ profiling, genomic DNA was the template used. TCRdb ran MiXCR on the reads and lists one entry per CDR3 protein. This table holds 120,000 or so distinct CDR3 sequences, under 60% found once. It was patients with CD8+CD57+ cell expansion by flow cytometry who were chosen for sequencing. The sample was sorted CD4+, CD8+, or CD8+CD57+ T cells (not recorded which) from PBMCs. These receptors came from a human donor with aplastic anemia.

This chain links TRBV7-2 with TRBJ2-5, with D uncertain. The last part of the DNA fits TRBJ2-7 better; the J call may be wrong. CDR3 length: 14 amino acids. Germline CDR1 is SGHTA and CDR2 is FQGNSA. The DNA for the CDR3 is TGTGCCAGCAGCTTAGGAGGCTCTGGGCGCGAGCAGTACTTC. It is translated as CASSLGGSGREQYF.

This clonotype appeared many times. V and J are TRBV27 and TRBJ1-2; perhaps TRBD1 as D (6 bases). Germline V gene lookup returns CDR1 MNHEY and CDR2 SMNVEV (reference sequence). The length of the CDR3 is 12 residues. Trimming stripped 6 bases from V and 7 bases from J, with 12 bases between. The CDR3 DNA reads as TGTGCCAGCAGGACAGGTTCGGTTGGCTACACCTTC. Protein sequence: CASRTGSVGYTF.

This clonotype was recorded at least ten times. The chain recombines TRBV6-5 with TRBJ2-7, with TRBD2 as a possible D gene (5 bases). Deletions cut 0 bases from V and 3 bases from J, with 12 bases between. In germline, CDR1 is MNHEY, CDR2 SVGAGI. CDR3 length: 15 amino acids. In nucleotides, the CDR3 is TGTGCCAGCAGTTACTCGAGGGCTAGCAGCTACGAGCAGTACTTC. This codes for CASSYSRASSYEQYF.

The chain recombines TRBV25-1 with TRBJ2-7; no clear D. The CDR3 has 12 residues. CDR1 and CDR2 (germline): MGHDK, SYGVNS. The CDR3 loop is CARPDGTYEQYF. The CDR3 DNA follows: TGTGCTAGGCCGGACGGAACCTACGAGCAGTACTTC.

The rearrangement joins TRBV19 to TRBJ2-7; D gene unclear. The CDR3 runs 13 residues. The germline V gene has CDR1 LNHDA and CDR2 SQIVND (reference sequence). V shed 7 bases and J shed 1 base, with 11 bases lying between them. The CDR3 coding sequence is TGTGCCAGTAAGGCGGAATCGTCCTACGAGCAGTACTTC. This translates into CASKAESSYEQYF. Looking up the rest from reference TRBV19 and TRBJ2-7 gives the full variable domain: DGGITQSPKYLFRKEGQNVTLSCEQNLNHDAMYWYRQDPGQGLRLIYYSQIVNDFQKGDIAEGYSVSREKKESFPLTVTSAQKNPTAFYLCASKAESSYEQYFGPGTRLTVT.

The gene calls are TRBV29-1 and TRBJ1-1; the D gene is possibly TRBD1 (6 bases). Germline lookup yields CDR1 SQVTM and CDR2 ANQGSEA. Trimming took 1 base from V and 2 from J, leaving 11 bases between them. The CDR3 has 14 amino acids. The CDR3 sequence is CSVEGGGQNTEAFF. CDR3 coding DNA: TGCAGCGTTGAAGGGGGGGGACAAAACACTGAAGCTTTCTTT.

This sequence joins TRBV12-5 and TRBJ1-5, with a weak D call TRBD1 (5 bases). This CDR3 is built from 13 residues. The V gene's germline CDR1 is LGHNT and CDR2 FRNRAP. V lost 5 bases, J lost 7 bases, and 12 bases lay in between. CDR3 loop: CASGTQGPQPQHF. CDR3 nucleotide sequence: TGTGCTAGTGGTACTCAGGGCCCCCAGCCCCAGCATTTT.

The chain links TRBV7-3 to TRBJ2-1; D assignment may be TRBD1 or TRBD2 (5 bases each). Trimming stripped 2 bases from V and 9 bases from J, with 11 bases between. The germline V gene has CDR1 SGHTA and CDR2 FQGTGA. The CDR3 totals 13 residues. CDR3 protein: CASSLGLGTEQFF. The CDR3 nucleotides read TGTGCCAGCAGCTTAGGTTTGGGGACTGAGCAGTTCTTC.

This chain connects TRBV2 to TRBJ2-3; weak D call: TRBD1 (6 bases). The CDR3 is 14 residues long. Germline CDR1 SNHLY, CDR2 FYNNEI. V dropped 2 bases and J dropped 5 bases, with 11 bases sitting between them. CDR3 sequence reads: CASSEQGIGDTQYF. In DNA form, the CDR3 reads TGTGCCAGCAGTGAACAGGGGATAGGAGATACGCAGTATTTT.

The V gene is TRBV25-1, the J gene TRBJ1-6; D possibly corresponds to TRBD1 (6 bases). The V gene's germline CDR1 is MGHDK and CDR2 SYGVNS. The CDR3 has 13 residues. The V and J ends lost 1 base and 14 bases respectively, with 12 bases between them. In DNA, the CDR3 is TGTGCCAGCAGTGAATCCGGACAGCCGGCCCTCCACTTT. This codes for CASSESGQPALHF.

The rearrangement uses TRBV15 and TRBJ2-7; no clear D. The ends were cut back, 2 bases at V and 3 bases at J, with 11 bases in the middle. The CDR3 length is 14 residues. Germline CDR1 and CDR2: LNHNV and YYDKDF (reference sequence). For the CDR3, the DNA is TGTGCCACCAGCAGATCCCGCCTCTTCTACGAGCAGTACTTC. Translation: CATSRSRLFYEQYF.

The chain links TRBV29-1 to TRBJ2-1; no reliable D call. Trimming shortened V by 3 bases and J by 10 bases, and 13 bases separated the two germline ends. Germline assignment: CDR1 SQVTM and CDR2 ANQGSEA. The CDR3 runs to 12 residues. The CDR3 reads CSVEGRMDEQFF. CDR3 nucleotide sequence: TGCAGCGTTGAGGGTCGGATGGACGAGCAGTTCTTC.

V is TRBV6-2 or TRBV6-3 and J is TRBJ2-2; TRBD2 agrees at 8 bases. The CDR3 runs 18 residues. With 0 bases clipped from V and 0 bases from J, the junction kept 6 bases outside the gene matches. Looked up from germline, CDR1 is MNHEY and CDR2 is SVGEGT. CDR3: CASSYSLAGLTNTGELFF. The CDR3 DNA follows: TGTGCCAGCAGTTACTCGCTAGCGGGCCTAACGAACACCGGGGAGCTGTTTTTT.

V is TRBV10-2 and J is TRBJ1-5; D is perhaps TRBD1 (5 bases). The CDR3 length is 16 residues. The germline V gene has CDR1 WSHSY and CDR2 SAAADI. With 2 bases removed from V and 2 bases from J, the gap between germline ends came to 13 bases. The DNA of the CDR3 is TGCGCCAGCAGTGAGGGGGTCAGGGTAGGCAATCAGCCCCAGCATTTT. Amino acids: CASSEGVRVGNQPQHF.

V is TRBV29-1 and J is TRBJ1-4, with TRBD1 matching 8 bases. Unmatched junction bases numbered 14, after V lost 4 bases and J lost 13 bases. The V gene's germline CDR1 is SQVTM and CDR2 ANQGSEA. This CDR3 comprises 14 residues. Here the CDR3 DNA reads TGCAGCGTTGGAGGCGGTCTGGACAGGGTAGGACTGTTTTTT. It is translated as CSVGGGLDRVGLFF.

The DNA for the CDR3 is TGTGCCAGCTCACTGCGACAACGGGGGCCCCGCTCCTACGAGCAGTACTTC. Translation gives CASSLRQRGPRSYEQYF. The gene calls are TRBV18 and TRBJ2-7, with D tentatively TRBD1 or TRBD2 (6 bases each). V was shortened by 4 bases and J by 0 bases, with 19 bases between the two germline ends. Germline V CDR1 and CDR2: KGHSH, LQKENI. The length of the CDR3 is 17 residues.

J is TRBJ1-1 and V is TRBV5-1; D perhaps matches TRBD1 (5 bases). The germline V gene encodes CDR1 SGHRS and CDR2 YFSETQ. The CDR3 has 15 residues. V was cut by 0 bases and J by 0 bases, with 9 bases left in between. In DNA form, the CDR3 reads TGCGCCAGCAGCTTGGCTCAGACAGTGAACACTGAAGCTTTCTTT. This translates into CASSLAQTVNTEAFF.

The chain couples TRBV5-1 to TRBJ2-7, with TRBD2 matching over 8 bases. The CDR3 consists of 13 residues. Unmatched junction bases numbered 5, after V lost 3 bases and J lost 6 bases. Germline CDR1 is SGHRS and CDR2 is YFSETQ. DNA of the CDR3: TGCGCCAGCAGCTCGGGACTAGATGGCGAGCAGTACTTC. Amino acid sequence: CASSSGLDGEQYF.